These 15 T cell receptor beta chains originate from one sample sequenced in a study of blood T cell repertoires in COVID-19. Using immunoSEQ multiplex PCR, the repertoire was profiled, and TCRdb retains in-frame clones only, with some absent. The sample yields over 65,000 clones, 80% to 90% seen once. Material for sequencing was peripheral blood. These receptors were collected from a human donor in a cohort sampled during active COVID-19.

The chain joins TRBV4-1 to TRBJ1-2; 9 bases are a match to TRBD1. The V gene end was trimmed by 3 bases and the J gene end by 7 bases; junction bases not matched to a gene: 15. The CDR3 consists of 17 residues. CDR1 and CDR2 (germline): MGHRA, YSYEKL. CDR3 sequence: CASSQTPGTGLLGGYTF. CDR3 DNA sequence: TGCGCCAGCAGCCAGACCCCGGGGACAGGGTTGTTGGGTGGCTACACCTTC.

In its sample, this clone was seen a few times. The V call is TRBV12-3 or TRBV12-4, the J call TRBJ2-7, with 7 nucleotides matching TRBD1. V lost 2 bases and J lost 5; bases outside the gene matches: 3. The CDR3 is made up of 13 amino acids. Written as DNA, the CDR3 is TGTGCCAGCAGTTTAACAGGGGCGCACGAGCAGTACTTC. It specifies CASSLTGAHEQYF.

The rearrangement links TRBV9 to TRBJ1-2; no clear D. Germline V gene sequence: CDR1 SGDLS, CDR2 YYNGEE. This CDR3 is built from 15 residues. Trimming left V 0 bases short and J 5 bases short, with 14 bases between. This CDR3 reads CASSVGGGKEYGYTF. The CDR3 region has the DNA TGTGCCAGCAGCGTAGGGGGAGGGAAGGAGTATGGCTACACCTTC.

The genes are TRBV9 and TRBJ2-3; D is unresolved. V lost 5 bases and J lost 6, with 13 bases in between. The CDR3 runs 13 residues. The V gene's germline CDR1 is SGDLS and CDR2 YYNGEE. The CDR3 coding sequence is TGTGCCAGCAGTCACCTAGGCTCCGATACGCAGTATTTT. Translated: CASSHLGSDTQYF.

The chain joins TRBV5-1 to TRBJ1-4, with a weak D call TRBD1 (5 bases). Trimming took 3 bases from V and 2 from J, leaving 14 bases between them. The CDR3 spans 16 residues. Per germline, CDR1 SGHRS and CDR2 YFSETQ. The DNA of the CDR3 is TGCGCCAGCAGCTGGAGTGCCCGGGGGACTAATGAAAAACTGTTTTTT. This translates into CASSWSARGTNEKLFF.

The gene calls are TRBV5-1 and TRBJ2-1, with 8 bases aligning to TRBD2. The CDR3 is 15 residues long. V dropped 4 bases and J dropped 10; count of bases not matched to a gene: 13. Germline V gene lookup returns CDR1 SGHRS and CDR2 YFSETQ. In DNA form, the CDR3 reads TGCGCCAGCAGCATCACTAGCGGTCTGTTGGGGGAGCAGTTCTTC. Amino acid sequence: CASSITSGLLGEQFF.

The chain uses TRBV6-2 or TRBV6-3 and TRBJ1-2; no reliable D call. Germline CDR1 is MNHEY and CDR2 is SVGEGT. Trimming removed 5 bases at V and 1 base at J, with 8 bases between. CDR3 size: 13 residues. CDR3 DNA sequence: TGTGCCAGCAGTGCGGGCCTTAACTATGGCTACACCTTC. Amino acid sequence: CASSAGLNYGYTF.

This clone was recorded only once. V and J are TRBV29-1 and TRBJ2-5; a weak D match, TRBD1 (5 bases). The CDR3 spans 12 residues. Between the trimmed V and J ends, which lost 5 bases and 2 bases, there was a span of 9 bases. In germline, CDR1 is SQVTM, CDR2 ANQGSEA. The CDR3 DNA reads as TGCAGCGTTTTAGACAGTCAAGAGACCCAGTACTTC. It encodes CSVLDSQETQYF.

V and J are TRBV12-3 or TRBV12-4 and TRBJ2-7, with D unclear. Trimming pared 3 bases from V and 4 bases from J, leaving 10 bases between. The CDR3 runs 13 residues. The DNA for the CDR3 is TGTGCCAGCAGTTTTGGGCCGCGTTACGAGCAGTACTTC. It is translated as CASSFGPRYEQYF.

The chain recombines TRBV5-1 with TRBJ1-4, with D possibly being TRBD1 (6 bases). Germline V gene sequence: CDR1 SGHRS, CDR2 YFSETQ. V lost 3 bases and J 0 bases, leaving 12 bases between the germline ends. The length of the CDR3 is 16 residues. CDR3 sequence (DNA): TGCGCCAGCAGCTACAGGACAGAGGCAACTAATGAAAAACTGTTTTTT. Its protein product is CASSYRTEATNEKLFF.

This clone was detected only once. The genes are TRBV18 and TRBJ1-3; TRBD1 matches 7 bases. The germline V gene encodes CDR1 KGHSH and CDR2 LQKENI. The J segment lost 3 bases and the V segment lost 1 base, leaving 6 bases of the junction unmatched. This CDR3 comprises 16 residues. The CDR3 sequence is CASSPQRGPSGNTIYF. The CDR3 nucleotides read TGTGCCAGCTCACCACAAAGGGGGCCCAGTGGAAACACCATATATTTT.

The J gene is TRBJ2-1, the V gene TRBV7-2, with 7 bases fitting TRBD2. Germline V gene data show CDR1 as SGHTA and CDR2 as FQGNSA. Trimming at V came to 2 bases and at J to 7 bases, leaving 8 bases not matched to a gene. The CDR3 contains 15 residues. CDR3 in DNA: TGTGCCAGCAGCTTACTGAGCGGGAATATTAATGAGCAGTTCTTC. It encodes CASSLLSGNINEQFF.

The chain links TRBV6-5 to TRBJ2-1, with D perhaps TRBD2 (5 bases). The CDR3 is 11 amino acids. Germline V gene data show CDR1 as MNHEY and CDR2 as SVGAGI. The V gene lost 2 bases and the J gene lost 10 bases, with 6 bases spanning the gap. In nucleotides, the CDR3 is TGTGCCAGCAGTTACAGAGGGGAGCAGTTCTTC. It translates to CASSYRGEQFF.

The rearrangement uses TRBV15 and TRBJ2-1, with TRBD2 identical over 16 bases. The CDR3 has 17 amino acids. Germline-derived CDR1 and CDR2 are LNHNV and YYDKDF (reference sequence). J lost 8 bases, V lost 4 bases, and 8 bases had no gene match. CDR3 bases: TGTGCCACCAGCACAAACGCAGGGACTAGCGGGAGGGATGAGCAGTTCTTC. This sequence encodes CATSTNAGTSGRDEQFF. Drawing the rest from reference TRBV15 and TRBJ2-1, the complete variable domain is DAMVIQNPRYQVTQFGKPVTLSCSQTLNHNVMYWYQQKSSQAPKLLFHYYDKDFNNEADTPDNFQSRRPNTSFCFLDIRSPGLGDTAMYLCATSTNAGTSGRDEQFFGPGTRLTVL.

V is TRBV15 and J is TRBJ2-1; 11 nucleotides agree with TRBD2. This CDR3 has 19 residues. With 0 bases clipped from V and 5 bases from J, the junction kept 12 bases outside the gene matches. Germline V CDR1 and CDR2: LNHNV, YYDKDF (reference sequence). The CDR3 reads CATSRERGPASGRHNEQFF. The CDR3 DNA sequence: TGTGCCACCAGCAGAGAGAGAGGGCCGGCTAGCGGGAGGCACAATGAGCAGTTCTTC.